This T cell receptor beta chain was retrieved from a study of blood T cells in healthy people across ages. Study background: Per every two T cells, about one barcoded beta molecule was captured by template switching. Study-wide results and limits: When one million T cells were used, diversity estimates were thought to be underestimates. Across the age range, TCR beta diversity per million T cells fell in a roughly linear way.

Then a second PCR, running about 6 to 11 cycles, was carried out with a sample-barcoded 5' primer and a J-beta primer mix. In TCRdb, the 5' RACE reads were re-called with MiXCR into one record per CDR3 protein. Among more than 800,000 distinct CDR3 sequences, about 28% were seen once, and the ten largest hold roughly 17%. This clonotype was detected a few times. Its antigen remains unknown. The source of this sequence is a woman of 80 years or more in good health. The specimen was blood.

The CDR3, as DNA: TGTGCCAGCAGTTTGGGGACAGATTCACCCCTCCACTTT. It encodes CASSLGTDSPLHF. The chain links TRBV12-3 or TRBV12-4 to TRBJ1-6, with TRBD1 identical over 7 bases. V dropped 3 bases and J dropped 8; count of bases not matched to a gene: 1. The CDR3 is 13 residues long.